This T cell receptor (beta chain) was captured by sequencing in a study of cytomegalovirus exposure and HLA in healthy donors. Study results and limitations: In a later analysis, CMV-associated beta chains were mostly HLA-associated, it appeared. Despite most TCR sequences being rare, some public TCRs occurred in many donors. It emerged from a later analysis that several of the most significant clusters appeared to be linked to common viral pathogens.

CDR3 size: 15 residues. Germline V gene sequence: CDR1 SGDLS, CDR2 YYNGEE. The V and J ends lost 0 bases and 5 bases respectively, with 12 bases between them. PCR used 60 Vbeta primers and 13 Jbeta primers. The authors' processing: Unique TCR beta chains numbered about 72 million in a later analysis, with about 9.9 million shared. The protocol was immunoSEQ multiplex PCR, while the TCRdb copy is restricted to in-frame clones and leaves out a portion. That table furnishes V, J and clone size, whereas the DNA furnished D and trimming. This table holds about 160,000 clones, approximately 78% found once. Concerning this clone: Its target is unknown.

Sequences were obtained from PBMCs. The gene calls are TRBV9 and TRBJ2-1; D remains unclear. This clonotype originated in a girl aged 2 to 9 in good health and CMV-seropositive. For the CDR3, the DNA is TGTGCCAGCAGCGTAGTCCCCAGCGCGAACAATGAGCAGTTCTTC. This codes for CASSVVPSANNEQFF.